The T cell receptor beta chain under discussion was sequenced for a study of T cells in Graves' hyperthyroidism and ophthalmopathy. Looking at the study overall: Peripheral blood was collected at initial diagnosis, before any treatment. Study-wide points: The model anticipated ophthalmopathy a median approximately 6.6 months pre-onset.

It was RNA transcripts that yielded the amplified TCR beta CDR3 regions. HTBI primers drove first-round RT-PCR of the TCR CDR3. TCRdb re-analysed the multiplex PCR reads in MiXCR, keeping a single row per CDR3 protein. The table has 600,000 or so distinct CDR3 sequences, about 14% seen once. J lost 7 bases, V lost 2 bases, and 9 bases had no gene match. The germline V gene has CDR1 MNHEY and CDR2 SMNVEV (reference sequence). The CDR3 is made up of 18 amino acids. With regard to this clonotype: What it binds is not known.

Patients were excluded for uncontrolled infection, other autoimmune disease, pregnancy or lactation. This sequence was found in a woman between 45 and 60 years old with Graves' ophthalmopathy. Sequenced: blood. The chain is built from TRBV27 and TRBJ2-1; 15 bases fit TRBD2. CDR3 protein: CASSLPGLAGGPVNEQFF. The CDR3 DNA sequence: TGTGCCAGCAGTTTACCCGGACTAGCGGGAGGGCCGGTTAATGAGCAGTTCTTC.